This T cell receptor (beta chain) was identified in a study of blood T cells in healthy people across ages. CDR3 length: 16 residues. For the second PCR, which ran for about 6 to 11 cycles, a sample-barcoded 5' primer and a J-beta primer mix were used. Each of the samples gave a minimum of 3 million paired-end reads that contained CDR3. In TCRdb, the 5' RACE reads were re-called with MiXCR into one record per CDR3 protein. The repertoire includes about 560,000 distinct CDR3 sequences, about a quarter of them detected once, and 3% to 4.5% sits in the top ten. This clonotype was seen once. Another study also made use of these data, one on T cells of mothers and their children. That investigation notes: The overlap seen between related mothers and children slightly exceeded that of unrelated pairs, though not significantly.

This chain links TRBV12-3 or TRBV12-4 with TRBJ2-1; 11 bases are shared with TRBD2. The J call may not be correct, given that the DNA end is closer to TRBJ2-7. The sequencing input was blood. The source of this sequence is a boy aged 2 to 10 in good health. The CDR3 DNA reads as TGTGCCAGCAGTGGGATAGCGGGAGGGCCTGAGGGCGAGCAGTACTTC. Translating gives CASSGIAGGPEGEQYF.